This paragraph covers one T cell receptor (beta chain) sequence. Just one base apart from a much larger clone, this may be a read error. The germline CDR1 and CDR2 sequences are SGHNT and YYREEE (reference sequence). The length of the CDR3 is 17 residues. Through a sample-barcoded 5' primer and a J-beta primer mix, a second PCR was run for roughly 6 to 11 cycles. One entry per CDR3 protein results from TCRdb running MiXCR on the 5' RACE reads. The table includes approximately 810,000 distinct CDR3 sequences, roughly 26% detected once. The sample comes from a study of blood T cells in healthy people across ages. Donors were systemically healthy Caucasian individuals from Russia aged about 6 to 90 years.

The sequence was obtained from an elderly woman in good health. Sequenced input: blood. The V call is TRBV5-4, the J call TRBJ2-1; weak D call: TRBD1 (6 bases). The J call may be in error: the DNA end matches TRBJ2-7 better. The DNA for the CDR3 is TGTGCCAGCAGCTCAACGGGACACCCTTGGTCCTACAATGAGCAGTACTTC. This encodes CASSSTGHPWSYNEQYF.